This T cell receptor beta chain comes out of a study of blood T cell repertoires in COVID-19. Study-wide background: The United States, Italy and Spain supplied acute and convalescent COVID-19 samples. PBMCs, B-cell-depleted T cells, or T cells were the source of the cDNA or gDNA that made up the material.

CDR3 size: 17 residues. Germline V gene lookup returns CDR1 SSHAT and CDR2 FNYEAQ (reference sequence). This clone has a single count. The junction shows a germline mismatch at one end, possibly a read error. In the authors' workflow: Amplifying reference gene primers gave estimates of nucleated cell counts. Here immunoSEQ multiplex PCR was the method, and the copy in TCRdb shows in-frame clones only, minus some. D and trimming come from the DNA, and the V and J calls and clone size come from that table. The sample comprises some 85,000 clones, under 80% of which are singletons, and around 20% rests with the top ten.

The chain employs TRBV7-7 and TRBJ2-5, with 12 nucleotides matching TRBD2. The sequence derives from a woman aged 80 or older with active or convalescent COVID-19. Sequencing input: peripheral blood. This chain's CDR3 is CASSPRTSGELKETQYF. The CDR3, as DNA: TGTGCTAGCAGCCCCAGGACTAGCGGGGAGTTGAAAGAGACCCAGTACTTC.